Detailed here is one T cell receptor (beta chain). Its antigen is not identified. This sample was taken from a study of OX40 agonist ivuxolimab in advanced cancers. Study-wide results and caveats: Dose levels from 0.1 to 3.0 mg/kg saw CD4+ and CD8+ blood T cells expand clonally by week 6.

Blood samples were obtained at baseline, cycle 4 day 1, and cycle 7 day 1. CDR1 is LNHDA and CDR2 is SQIVND in the germline V gene (reference sequence). Between the trimmed V and J ends, which lost 3 bases and 6 bases, there was a span of 11 bases. CDR3 size: 13 residues. The method was immunoSEQ multiplex PCR; TCRdb's version includes in-frame clones alone and lacks a portion of them. This table has tens of thousands of clones, approximately 91% appearing once. Source: CD4+ or CD8+ T cells sorted from blood, taken in a trial of the OX40 agonist ivuxolimab. The clonotype was recovered from an adult with an advanced solid tumor such as melanoma, head and neck, liver or kidney cancer. V is TRBV19 and J is TRBJ1-1; TRBD1 might be the D (6 bases). The chain's CDR3 is CASSIAGAAEAFF. The CDR3 DNA reads TGTGCCAGTAGTATTGCAGGGGCCGCTGAAGCTTTCTTT.